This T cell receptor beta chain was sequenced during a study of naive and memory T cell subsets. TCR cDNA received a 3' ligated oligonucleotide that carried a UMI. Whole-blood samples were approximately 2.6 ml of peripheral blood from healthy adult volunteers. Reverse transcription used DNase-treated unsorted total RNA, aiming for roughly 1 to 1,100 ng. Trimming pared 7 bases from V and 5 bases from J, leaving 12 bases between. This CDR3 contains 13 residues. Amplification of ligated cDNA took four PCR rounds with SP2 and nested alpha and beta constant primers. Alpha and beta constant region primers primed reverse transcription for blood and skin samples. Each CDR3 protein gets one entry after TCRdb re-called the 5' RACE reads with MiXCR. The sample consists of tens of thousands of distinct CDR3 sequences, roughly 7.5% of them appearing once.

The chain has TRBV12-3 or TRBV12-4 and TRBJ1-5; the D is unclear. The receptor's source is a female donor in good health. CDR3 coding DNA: TGTGCCAGCACCCCGTTCTGGGATCAGCCCCAGCATTTT. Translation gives CASTPFWDQPQHF.